Listed here are 13 T cell receptor beta chains from one sample, sequenced in a study of T-cell reconstitution after alpha-beta-depleted transplantation in children. Unique molecular identifiers featured in how the TCRbeta library was prepared. A single record per CDR3 protein comes from TCRdb applying MiXCR to the PCR reads. The sample carries fewer than 700,000 distinct CDR3 sequences, over 10% recorded once. The sequencing here drew on PBMCs, mostly from graft donor cells, taken 360 days after TCRalphabeta/CD19-depleted stem cell transplant. The receptors shown here come from a male patient younger than 18 who had a stem cell transplant for acute myeloid leukemia, so the T cells may come from the graft donor.

CDR3 loop: CASRNRADTQYF. CDR3 sequence (DNA): TGCGCCAGCAGAAACAGGGCAGATACGCAGTATTTT. The V call is TRBV5-1, the J call TRBJ2-3; a weak D match, TRBD1 (6 bases). Germline-derived CDR1 and CDR2 are SGHRS and YFSETQ. V was trimmed by 5 bases and J by 4 bases, leaving 8 bases between them. The CDR3 runs to 12 residues.

There are a few counts of this clonotype. The V gene is TRBV5-1, the J gene TRBJ2-3, with 16 positions matching TRBD2. CDR3 length equals 19 residues. The junction had 11 bases not matched to a gene; V was cut back by 3 bases and J by 4 bases. Germline V lookup: CDR1 SGHRS, CDR2 YFSETQ. The CDR3 DNA follows: TGCGCCAGCAGCTACCCTCCGGGACTAGCGGGAGGGCCAGCAGATACGCAGTATTTT. Translated: CASSYPPGLAGGPADTQYF. The variable domain in full, completed from reference TRBV5-1 and TRBJ2-3, reads KAGVTQTPRYLIKTRGQQVTLSCSPISGHRSVSWYQQTPGQGLQFLFEYFSETQRNKGNFPGRFSGRQFSNSRSEMNVSTLELGDSALYLCASSYPPGLAGGPADTQYFGPGTRLTVL.

The sample holds many counts of this clonotype. The chain carries TRBV9 and TRBJ2-1; TRBD1 agrees at 11 bases. V was pared by 0 bases and J by 4 bases, with 9 bases of the junction left unmatched. CDR1 SGDLS and CDR2 YYNGEE come from the germline V gene. The CDR3 runs to 18 residues. The CDR3: CASSVGHGTGGQYNEQFF. The CDR3 DNA sequence: TGTGCCAGCAGCGTAGGCCACGGGACAGGGGGTCAGTACAATGAGCAGTTCTTC. Combining the CDR3 with reference TRBV9 and TRBJ2-1 gives the whole variable domain DSGVTQTPKHLITATGQRVTLRCSPRSGDLSVYWYQQSLDQGLQFLIQYYNGEERAKGNILERFSAQQFPDLHSELNLSSLELGDSALYFCASSVGHGTGGQYNEQFFGPGTRLTVL.

This clonotype has a handful of counts. The chain employs TRBV10-3 and TRBJ2-4; 7 bases align to TRBD1. Per the germline V gene, CDR1 is ENHRY and CDR2 is SYGVKD. The CDR3 covers 16 residues. J was trimmed by 1 base and V by 2 bases; bases with no gene match: 5. The CDR3 region is CAISEEGGQAKNIQYF. The CDR3 DNA sequence: TGTGCCATCAGTGAGGAAGGGGGCCAGGCCAAAAACATTCAGTACTTC.

Details on this clonotype: At one end, the junction sequence differs from germline, possibly due to a read error. The rearrangement links TRBV3-1 to TRBJ2-5, with no clear D. The CDR3 sequence is 12 residues long. Germline CDR1 and CDR2: LGHDT and YNNKEL (reference sequence). The CDR3 loop reads CASSQDMRFEAF. Here the CDR3 DNA reads TGTGCCAGCAGCCAAGATATGCGCTTCGAAGCCTTC.

The table lists this clonotype with many counts. This chain connects TRBV5-1 to TRBJ1-1; D remains ambiguous. The germline V gene has CDR1 SGHRS and CDR2 YFSETQ. The CDR3 runs to 14 residues. The V end lost 5 bases, the J end lost 0 bases, and 11 bases lay between the germline ends. CDR3: CASSLSMMNTEAFF. In nucleotides, the CDR3 is TGCGCCAGCAGTCTGAGTATGATGAACACTGAAGCTTTCTTT.

The rearrangement uses TRBV20-1 and TRBJ1-2; no clear D. V lost 6 bases and J 4 bases, leaving 18 bases between the germline ends. The CDR3 contains 14 residues. Looked up from germline, CDR1 is DFQATT and CDR2 is SNEGSKA (reference sequence). The CDR3 coding sequence is TGCAGTGCCCGCCCCCAGGACGTCTCCTATGGCTACACCTTC. This gives the protein CSARPQDVSYGYTF.

V usage is TRBV20-1 and J usage is TRBJ2-7, with no clear D. CDR1 is DFQATT, CDR2 SNEGSKA, per germline (reference sequence). The V end was cut by 5 bases, the J end by 4 bases, with 12 bases between. The CDR3 has 12 residues. The CDR3 region is CSAEIQNYEQYF. CDR3 sequence (DNA): TGCAGTGCTGAGATACAGAATTACGAGCAGTACTTC.

This clonotype was seen repeatedly, ten times or more. V and J are TRBV4-3 and TRBJ2-1; 14 positions match TRBD2. Germline V gives CDR1 LGHNA, CDR2 YSLEER. The J segment lost 12 bases and the V segment lost 4 bases, leaving 8 bases of the junction unmatched. This CDR3 has 15 amino acids. CDR3 sequence (DNA): TGCGCCAGCAGCCCCGGGACTAGCGGGAGTCGGGTGCAGTTCTTC. Translating gives CASSPGTSGSRVQFF.

This clonotype was counted at least ten times. This chain joins TRBV7-6 and TRBJ2-5; 9 positions match TRBD1. Trimming at V came to 1 base and at J to 5 bases, leaving 11 bases not matched to a gene. This CDR3 is 17 amino acids long. The germline CDR1 and CDR2 sequences are SGHVS and FNYEAQ. CDR3 residues: CASSLVGQGASGETQYF. CDR3 in DNA: TGTGCCAGCAGCTTAGTGGGACAGGGAGCTTCGGGTGAGACCCAGTACTTC.

The rearrangement uses TRBV29-1 and TRBJ2-2; 8 bases map to TRBD1. This CDR3 contains 15 residues. Germline values: CDR1 SQVTM, CDR2 ANQGSEA. The V segment lost 1 base and the J segment 6 bases; nucleotides outside the gene matches: 7. CDR3: CSVEGPGGLAGELFF. The CDR3 DNA reads TGCAGCGTTGAAGGGCCAGGGGGCCTCGCCGGGGAGCTGTTTTTT.

On this clonotype itself: A much larger clone differs by one base, so this may be a read error. The CDR3 loop is CASRTQGTYEQYF. For the CDR3, the DNA is TGTGCCAGCAGGACACAGGGGACCTACGAGCAGTACTTC. This chain joins TRBV27 and TRBJ2-7, with 7 bases identical to TRBD1. Per germline, CDR1 MNHEY and CDR2 SMNVEV (reference sequence). The V segment lost 6 bases and the J segment 2 bases; nucleotides outside the gene matches: 4. This CDR3 is 13 amino acids long.

This clonotype was seen a handful of times. J is TRBJ2-7 and V is TRBV5-1; TRBD1 matches 8 bases. The CDR3 is made up of 14 amino acids. Germline CDR1 and CDR2: SGHRS and YFSETQ. Unmatched junction bases numbered 5, after V lost 4 bases and J lost 2 bases. CDR3 loop: CASSGDRGPYEQYF. Here the CDR3 DNA reads TGCGCCAGCAGCGGAGACAGGGGCCCCTACGAGCAGTACTTC.